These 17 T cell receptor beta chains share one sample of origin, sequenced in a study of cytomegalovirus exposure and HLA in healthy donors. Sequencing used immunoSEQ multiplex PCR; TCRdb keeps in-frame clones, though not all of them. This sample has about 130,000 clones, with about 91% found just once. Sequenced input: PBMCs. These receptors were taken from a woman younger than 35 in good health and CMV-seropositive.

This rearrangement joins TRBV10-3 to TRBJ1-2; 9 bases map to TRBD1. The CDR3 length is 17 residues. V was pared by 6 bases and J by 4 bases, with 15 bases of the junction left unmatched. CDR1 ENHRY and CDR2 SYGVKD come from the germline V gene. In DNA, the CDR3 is TGTGCCATCAGCCCCGGGACAGGGACCCCAGGGGGCTATGGCTACACCTTC. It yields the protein CAISPGTGTPGGYGYTF.

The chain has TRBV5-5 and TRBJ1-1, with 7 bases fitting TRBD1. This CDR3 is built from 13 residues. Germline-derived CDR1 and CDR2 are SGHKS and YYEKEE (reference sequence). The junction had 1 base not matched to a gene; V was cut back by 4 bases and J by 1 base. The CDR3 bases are TGTGCCAGCAGCCGGACAGGGAACACTGAAGCTTTCTTT. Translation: CASSRTGNTEAFF.

CDR3 residues: CSVHRGGNTEAFF. In DNA form, the CDR3 reads TGCAGCGTCCACAGGGGTGGGAACACTGAAGCTTTCTTT. The V call is TRBV29-1, the J call TRBJ1-1, with 7 bases matching TRBD1. The CDR3 loop spans 13 amino acids. The germline V gene has CDR1 SQVTM and CDR2 ANQGSEA. Losses at the gene ends were 6 bases for V and 1 base for J; bases not matched to a gene: 5. The variable domain in full, with the rest retrieved from reference TRBV29-1 and TRBJ1-1, is SAVISQKPSRDICQRGTSLTIQCQVDSQVTMMFWYRQQPGQSLTLIATANQGSEATYESGFVIDKFPISRPNLTFSTLTVSNMSPEDSSIYLCSVHRGGNTEAFFGQGTRLTVV.

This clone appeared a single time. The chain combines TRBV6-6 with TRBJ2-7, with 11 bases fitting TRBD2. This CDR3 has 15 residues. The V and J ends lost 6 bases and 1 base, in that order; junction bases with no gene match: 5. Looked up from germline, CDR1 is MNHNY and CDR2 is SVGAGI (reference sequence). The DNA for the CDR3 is TGTGCCAGCAGCCCCGGGACTAGCGGATCCTACGAGCAGTACTTC. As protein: CASSPGTSGSYEQYF.

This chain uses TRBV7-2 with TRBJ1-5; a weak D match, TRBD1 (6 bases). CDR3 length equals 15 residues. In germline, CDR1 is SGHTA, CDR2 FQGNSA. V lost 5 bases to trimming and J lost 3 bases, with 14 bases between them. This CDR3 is CASSQDRNLNQPQHF. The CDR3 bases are TGTGCCAGCAGCCAAGACAGGAACCTCAATCAGCCCCAGCATTTT.

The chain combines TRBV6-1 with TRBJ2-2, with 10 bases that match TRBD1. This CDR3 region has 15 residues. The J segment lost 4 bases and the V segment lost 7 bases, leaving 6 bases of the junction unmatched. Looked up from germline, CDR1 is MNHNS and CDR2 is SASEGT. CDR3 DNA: TGTGCCAGCAACCGGGACAGGGGTTCCACCGGGGAGCTGTTTTTT. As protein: CASNRDRGSTGELFF.

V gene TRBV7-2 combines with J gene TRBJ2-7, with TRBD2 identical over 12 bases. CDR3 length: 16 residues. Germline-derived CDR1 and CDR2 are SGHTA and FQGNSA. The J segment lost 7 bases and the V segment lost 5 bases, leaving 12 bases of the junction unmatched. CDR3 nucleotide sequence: TGTGCCAGCAGCCAGGCACCTAGCGGGGGGGCTTGGGAGCAGTACTTC. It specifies CASSQAPSGGAWEQYF.

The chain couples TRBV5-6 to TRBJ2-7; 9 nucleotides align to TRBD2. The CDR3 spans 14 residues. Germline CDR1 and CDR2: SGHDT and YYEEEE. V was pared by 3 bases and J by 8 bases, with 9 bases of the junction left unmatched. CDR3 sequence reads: CASSSWGLAVKQYF. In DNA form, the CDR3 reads TGTGCCAGCAGCTCCTGGGGACTAGCTGTTAAGCAGTACTTC.

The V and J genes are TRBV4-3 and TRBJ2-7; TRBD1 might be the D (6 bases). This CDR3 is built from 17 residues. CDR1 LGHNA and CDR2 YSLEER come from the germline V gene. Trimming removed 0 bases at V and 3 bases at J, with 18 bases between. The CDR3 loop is CASSQDGRDRTYYEQYF. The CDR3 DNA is TGCGCCAGCAGCCAAGATGGTCGAGACAGGACCTACTACGAGCAGTACTTC.

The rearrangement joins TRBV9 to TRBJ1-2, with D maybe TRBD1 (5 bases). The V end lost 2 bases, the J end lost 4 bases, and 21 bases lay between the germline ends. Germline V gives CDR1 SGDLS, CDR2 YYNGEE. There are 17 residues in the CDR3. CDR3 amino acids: CASSVGPQGSVGYGYTF. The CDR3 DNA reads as TGTGCCAGCAGCGTGGGCCCCCAGGGTTCCGTCGGCTATGGCTACACCTTC.

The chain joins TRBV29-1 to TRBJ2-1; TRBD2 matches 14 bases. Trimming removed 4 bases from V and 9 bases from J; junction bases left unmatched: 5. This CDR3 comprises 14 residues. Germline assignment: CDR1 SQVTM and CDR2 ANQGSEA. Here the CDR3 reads CSVGGLAGGGEQFF. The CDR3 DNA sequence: TGCAGCGTTGGCGGACTAGCGGGGGGCGGTGAGCAGTTCTTC.

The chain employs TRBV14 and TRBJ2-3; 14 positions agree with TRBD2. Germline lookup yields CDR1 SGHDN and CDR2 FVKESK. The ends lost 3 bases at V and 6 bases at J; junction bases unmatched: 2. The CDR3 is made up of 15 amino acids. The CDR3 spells CASSHWTSGGDTQYF. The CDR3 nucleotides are TGTGCCAGCAGCCACTGGACTAGCGGGGGGGATACGCAGTATTTT.

The CDR3 DNA reads TGTGCCTGGAACGCCGGGGGAGATGGCTACACCTTC. Its protein product is CAWNAGGDGYTF. The chain carries TRBV30 and TRBJ1-2; weak D call: TRBD1 (5 bases). The V end was cut by 4 bases, the J end by 6 bases, with 12 bases between. Germline values: CDR1 GTSNPN, CDR2 SVGIG (reference sequence). This CDR3 has 12 amino acids.

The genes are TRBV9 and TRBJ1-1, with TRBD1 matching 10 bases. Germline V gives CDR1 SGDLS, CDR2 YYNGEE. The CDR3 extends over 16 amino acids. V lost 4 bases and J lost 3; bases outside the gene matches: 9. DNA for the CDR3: TGTGCCAGCAGCAACCCTATGGGACAGGGGCACACTGAAGCTTTCTTT. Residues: CASSNPMGQGHTEAFF.

The CDR3 DNA reads TGCGCCAGCAGCCATGTCAGGGCCAGCACCGGGGAGCTGTTTTTT. Encoded protein: CASSHVRASTGELFF. The V and J genes are TRBV4-1 and TRBJ2-2; a weak D match, TRBD1 (5 bases). V was cut by 3 bases and J by 4 bases, with 12 bases left in between. The CDR3 has 15 amino acids. CDR1 is MGHRA, CDR2 YSYEKL, per germline.

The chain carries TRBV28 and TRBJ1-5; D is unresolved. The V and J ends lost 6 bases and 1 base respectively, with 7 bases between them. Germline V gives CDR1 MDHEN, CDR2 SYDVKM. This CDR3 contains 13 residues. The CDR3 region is CASSLRSNQPQHF. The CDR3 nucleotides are TGTGCCAGCAGCCTACGGAGCAATCAGCCCCAGCATTTT.

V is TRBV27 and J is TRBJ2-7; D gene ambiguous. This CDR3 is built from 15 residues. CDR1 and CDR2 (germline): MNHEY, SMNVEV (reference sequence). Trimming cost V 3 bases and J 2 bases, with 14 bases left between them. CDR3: CASSFGRGLAYEQYF. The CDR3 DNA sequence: TGTGCCAGCAGTTTTGGTCGCGGCCTGGCCTACGAGCAGTACTTC.